This passage covers 28 T cell receptor beta chains from one sample sequenced in a study of blood T cell repertoires in COVID-19 (dated by TCRdb to 2019 to 2021). Libraries were built with the immunoSEQ multiplex PCR assay. TCRdb stores this immuneACCESS table with in-frame sequences only. Part of the clones is absent; in the studies checked, under half of the shortfall reflects unresolved V genes, and no reason is known for the rest. This sample holds over 30,000 clones; around 90% were observed only once. About 12% of the sample belongs to the ten largest clones. The sample was peripheral blood. All receptors come from a man aged 70-80 years with acute or convalescent COVID-19.

The chain links TRBV4-1 to TRBJ1-4; 9 nucleotides align to TRBD1. This CDR3 has 21 residues. The trim removed 0 bases at V and 0 bases at J, leaving 14 bases unmatched. Germline lookup yields CDR1 MGHRA and CDR2 YSYEKL. For the CDR3, the DNA is TGCGCCAGCAGCCAAGATCCACCCCCATCGGGACAGGGCCCAACTAATGAAAAACTGTTTTTT. Translating it yields CASSQDPPPSGQGPTNEKLFF.

The V call is TRBV7-2, the J call TRBJ1-5; D uncertain. Germline lookup yields CDR1 SGHTA and CDR2 FQGNSA. CDR3 length equals 15 residues. V lost 5 bases and J lost 7, with 18 bases in between. CDR3 bases: TGTGCCAGCAGCCCAGGCGTCCGCGAAGGACAGCCCCAGCATTTT. Amino acids: CASSPGVREGQPQHF.

CDR3 sequence (DNA): TGTGCCAGCAGCCAAGAAAACCTAGTCTCAGAGTTCTTC. Translating it yields CASSQENLVSEFF. The chain couples TRBV3-1 (or the pseudogene TRBV3-2) to TRBJ2-1; D not resolved. Germline V gives CDR1 LGHDT, CDR2 YNNKEL (reference sequence). The CDR3 has 13 amino acids. Deletions cut 0 bases from V and 14 bases from J, with 14 bases between.

This sequence joins TRBV9 and TRBJ2-3, with 10 nucleotides matching TRBD2. There are 16 residues in the CDR3. Germline CDR1 reads SGDLS; CDR2 reads YYNGEE. The V segment lost 4 bases and the J segment 10 bases; nucleotides outside the gene matches: 15. CDR3 region: CASSSTSGDLSLAQYF. CDR3 in DNA: TGTGCCAGCAGCTCTACTAGCGGGGACCTATCTTTGGCGCAGTATTTT.

This clone was observed once. The chain links TRBV4-1 to TRBJ2-1; D unclear. Looked up from germline, CDR1 is MGHRA and CDR2 is YSYEKL. The CDR3 sequence is 15 residues long. Trimming removed 0 bases from V and 7 bases from J, with 13 bases in between. CDR3 in DNA: TGCGCCAGCAGCCAAGAAGAGTATGAGGTGAATGAGCAGTTCTTC. Protein product: CASSQEEYEVNEQFF.

This clone has just a few counts. This chain joins TRBV25-1 and TRBJ2-5, with 7 nucleotides matching TRBD2. Germline lookup yields CDR1 MGHDK and CDR2 SYGVNS. V lost 5 bases and J lost 4; bases outside the gene matches: 10. CDR3 length: 15 amino acids. The CDR3 region has the DNA TGTGCCAGCAGTTCCATGAGGGAGGGACGAGAGACCCAGTACTTC. Amino acid sequence: CASSSMREGRETQYF.

This sequence joins TRBV7-9 and TRBJ1-5, with D unresolved. Germline CDR1 reads SEHNR; CDR2 reads FQNEAQ (reference sequence). The V gene lost 4 bases and the J gene lost 7 bases, with 17 bases spanning the gap. There are 15 residues in the CDR3. The CDR3 DNA is TGTGCCAGCAGCTCAAGGACGGGAGTCGGGCAGCCCCAGCATTTT. It codes for CASSSRTGVGQPQHF. Variable domain in full (rest from reference TRBV7-9 and TRBJ1-5): DTGVSQNPRHKITKRGQNVTFRCDPISEHNRLYWYRQTLGQGPEFLTYFQNEAQLEKSRLLSDRFSAERPKGSFSTLEIQRTEQGDSAMYLCASSSRTGVGQPQHFGDGTRLSIL.

The rearrangement links TRBV19 to TRBJ2-3, with 7 bases matching TRBD1. Germline CDR1 reads LNHDA; CDR2 reads SQIVND (reference sequence). This CDR3 is 15 amino acids long. Trimming cost V 9 bases and J 0 bases; bases outside gene matches: 9. Written as DNA, the CDR3 is TGTGCCAGCAAACAGGGGACGTCTAGCACAGATACGCAGTATTTT. Amino acid sequence: CASKQGTSSTDTQYF.

The chain has TRBV19 and TRBJ2-1; 10 bases line up with TRBD2. This CDR3 comprises 16 residues. The V gene end was trimmed by 5 bases and the J gene end by 4 bases; junction bases not matched to a gene: 8. CDR1 LNHDA and CDR2 SQIVND come from the germline V gene (reference sequence). The CDR3 here is CASSPASGRAYNEQFF. CDR3 DNA sequence: TGTGCCAGTAGTCCTGCTAGCGGGAGAGCATACAATGAGCAGTTCTTC. The full variable domain, its missing parts supplied by reference TRBV19 and TRBJ2-1, is DGGITQSPKYLFRKEGQNVTLSCEQNLNHDAMYWYRQDPGQGLRLIYYSQIVNDFQKGDIAEGYSVSREKKESFPLTVTSAQKNPTAFYLCASSPASGRAYNEQFFGPGTRLTVL.

CDR3 loop: CASSPGQWDGTQYF. The CDR3 nucleotides are TGTGCCAGTAGTCCGGGACAGTGGGACGGGACCCAGTACTTC. The chain combines TRBV19 with TRBJ2-5; 7 bases are shared with TRBD1. CDR3 size: 14 residues. With V trimmed by 5 bases and J by 7 bases, 10 bases remained unmatched. Germline assignment: CDR1 LNHDA and CDR2 SQIVND (reference sequence).

The chain carries TRBV6-1 and TRBJ1-1; D uncertain. Trimming took 0 bases from V and 4 from J, leaving 12 bases between them. Germline CDR1 MNHNS, CDR2 SASEGT. The length of the CDR3 is 15 residues. CDR3 DNA: TGTGCCAGCAGTGAAGCCACCTCTGCGTCCACTGAAGCTTTCTTT. Translated: CASSEATSASTEAFF.

The chain has TRBV18 and TRBJ1-5; perhaps TRBD1 as D (6 bases). Germline V CDR1 and CDR2: KGHSH, LQKENI. This CDR3 spans 15 amino acids. The V gene lost 6 bases and the J gene lost 2 bases, with 14 bases spanning the gap. The CDR3 spells CASSSTRTGNQPQHF. In DNA, the CDR3 is TGTGCCAGCTCTTCTACCCGGACAGGCAATCAGCCCCAGCATTTT.

This sequence joins TRBV29-1 and TRBJ2-7; 10 nucleotides line up with TRBD2. J lost 9 bases, V lost 6 bases, and 8 bases had no gene match. CDR1 is SQVTM, CDR2 ANQGSEA, per germline. The CDR3 totals 12 residues. This CDR3 is CSVRTSGELQYF. In DNA, the CDR3 is TGCAGCGTACGGACTAGCGGCGAACTGCAGTACTTC.

CDR3 in amino acids: CASSYEGTNEQFF. In DNA form, the CDR3 reads TGTGCCAGCAGTTATGAGGGCACAAATGAGCAGTTCTTC. The V gene is TRBV6-5, the J gene TRBJ2-1; weak D call: TRBD2 (5 bases). CDR1 MNHEY and CDR2 SVGAGI come from the germline V gene. V shed 3 bases and J shed 7 bases, with 10 bases lying between them. This CDR3 region has 13 residues.

The chain has TRBV6-5 and TRBJ1-5; tentatively, D is TRBD1 (6 bases). Germline CDR1 MNHEY, CDR2 SVGAGI. CDR3 length equals 13 residues. Trimming shortened V by 6 bases and J by 3 bases, and 9 bases separated the two germline ends. The CDR3 here is CASSQGYNQPQHF. CDR3 sequence (DNA): TGTGCCAGCAGCCAGGGGTACAATCAGCCCCAGCATTTT.

This clone came up a few times. CDR3 bases: TGTGCCAGCAGCCTGGAGAAACTACCTGGAAACACCATATATTTT. This sequence encodes CASSLEKLPGNTIYF. This chain links TRBV5-4 with TRBJ1-3; D call uncertain. Germline CDR1 and CDR2: SGHNT and YYREEE (reference sequence). The length of the CDR3 is 15 residues. V was clipped by 4 bases and J by 2 bases, with 13 bases between them.

The chain joins TRBV10-2 to TRBJ2-7; 12 positions match TRBD2. Trimming at V came to 10 bases and at J to 0 bases, leaving 7 bases not matched to a gene. Germline V gene sequence: CDR1 WSHSY, CDR2 SAAADI. There are 15 residues in the CDR3. DNA for the CDR3: TGCGCCACCCAGTGGACTAGCGGGGTCTCCTACGAGCAGTACTTC. Protein product: CATQWTSGVSYEQYF.

The chain links TRBV7-2 to TRBJ2-5, with a weak D call TRBD2 (6 bases). Per germline, CDR1 SGHTA and CDR2 FQGNSA. The CDR3 consists of 15 residues. With 6 bases removed from V and 1 base from J, the gap between germline ends came to 15 bases. Here the CDR3 reads CASSFPLAAQETQYF. The CDR3 region has the DNA TGTGCCAGCAGTTTCCCATTAGCGGCCCAAGAGACCCAGTACTTC.

The chain employs TRBV9 and TRBJ2-3; D gene uncertain. CDR3 length: 12 residues. Per germline, CDR1 SGDLS and CDR2 YYNGEE. Trimming pared 5 bases from V and 0 bases from J, leaving 4 bases between. In DNA form, the CDR3 reads TGTGCCAGCAGATCTAGCACAGATACGCAGTATTTT. Encoded protein: CASRSSTDTQYF.

This chain uses TRBV13 with TRBJ2-6; D gene ambiguous. The CDR3 has 15 amino acids. The germline V and J ends were trimmed by 4 bases and 0 bases, with 7 bases remaining between them. The germline V gene has CDR1 PRHDT and CDR2 FYEKMQ (reference sequence). The CDR3 DNA sequence: TGTGCCAGCAGCTCCGGTTTCTCTGGGGCCAACGTCCTGACTTTC. The encoded protein is CASSSGFSGANVLTF.

The chain couples TRBV6-5 to TRBJ2-3, with a weak D call TRBD2 (5 bases). The CDR3 spans 15 residues. Germline values: CDR1 MNHEY, CDR2 SVGAGI. The germline V and J ends were trimmed by 3 bases and 0 bases, with 10 bases remaining between them. The CDR3 DNA is TGTGCCAGCAGTTATTCACTAGTGAGCACAGATACGCAGTATTTT. Protein: CASSYSLVSTDTQYF.

The chain links TRBV7-2 to TRBJ1-2, with 9 positions matching TRBD1. Looked up from germline, CDR1 is SGHTA and CDR2 is FQGNSA. V trimming: 5 bases; J trimming: 4 bases; junction bases outside the gene matches: 8. The CDR3 loop spans 15 amino acids. The CDR3 reads CASSPRTGVSYGYTF. DNA of the CDR3: TGTGCCAGCAGCCCTCGGACAGGGGTATCCTATGGCTACACCTTC.

V is TRBV18 and J is TRBJ1-1; D perhaps matches TRBD1 (5 bases). Germline CDR1 and CDR2: KGHSH and LQKENI. The CDR3 runs to 15 residues. V lost 3 bases and J lost 0, with 11 bases in between. The chain's CDR3 is CASSPGAEMNTEAFF. The CDR3 bases are TGTGCCAGCTCACCTGGGGCGGAAATGAACACTGAAGCTTTCTTT. The full variable domain, its missing parts supplied by reference TRBV18 and TRBJ1-1, is NAGVMQNPRHLVRRRGQEARLRCSPMKGHSHVYWYRQLPEEGLKFMVYLQKENIIDESGMPKERFSAEFPKEGPSILRIQQVVRGDSAAYFCASSPGAEMNTEAFFGQGTRLTVV.

The V call is TRBV2, the J call TRBJ2-1; D possibly corresponds to TRBD2 (5 bases). The CDR3 runs 13 residues. The germline V gene has CDR1 SNHLY and CDR2 FYNNEI. Trimming cost V 3 bases and J 5 bases, with 8 bases left between them. CDR3 DNA: TGTGCCAGCAGTGAGCTGGGAGACAATGAGCAGTTCTTC. Translating gives CASSELGDNEQFF.

The chain uses TRBV9 and TRBJ1-5; D not certain. V lost 4 bases and J 0 bases, leaving 14 bases between the germline ends. CDR3 size: 16 residues. Germline CDR1 SGDLS, CDR2 YYNGEE. The CDR3 nucleotides are TGTGCCAGCAGCTTAGGAGCGGACGATAGCAATCAGCCCCAGCATTTT. This codes for CASSLGADDSNQPQHF.

The rearrangement joins TRBV19 to TRBJ1-1; no reliable D call. The CDR3 has 14 residues. V lost 3 bases and J 5 bases, leaving 13 bases between the germline ends. CDR1 is LNHDA, CDR2 SQIVND, per germline (reference sequence). The CDR3 sequence: CASSISRMGTEAFF. CDR3 sequence (DNA): TGTGCCAGTAGTATCTCCAGGATGGGTACTGAAGCTTTCTTT.

This rearrangement joins TRBV6-2 or TRBV6-3 to TRBJ2-7, with 10 bases aligning to TRBD2. The CDR3 extends over 15 amino acids. After removal of 6 bases from V and 5 bases from J, the junction contained 10 bases not matched to a gene. From germline, CDR1 is MNHEY and CDR2 SVGEGT. CDR3 region: CASSDASSGSHEQYF. For the CDR3, the DNA is TGTGCCAGCAGCGACGCGTCTAGCGGGAGCCACGAGCAGTACTTC.

DNA for the CDR3: TGTGCCAGCAGTCGGAATACAGGAGTTGCCGGGGCCAACGTCCTGACTTTC. It is translated as CASSRNTGVAGANVLTF. The chain joins TRBV7-2 to TRBJ2-6; possible D gene TRBD1, 5 bases. V was trimmed by 6 bases and J by 4 bases, leaving 19 bases between them. CDR3 size: 17 residues. Germline assignment: CDR1 SGHTA and CDR2 FQGNSA.